The T cell receptor (beta chain) under discussion was sequenced for a study of cytomegalovirus exposure and HLA in healthy donors. In the study overall: An analysis done earlier identified about 120 million unique TCR beta sequences from roughly 190 million T cells.

The PCR used 60 Vbeta and 13 Jbeta primers. The protocol was immunoSEQ multiplex PCR, while the TCRdb copy is restricted to in-frame clones and leaves out a portion. The data show 120,000 to 150,000 clones, 80% seen once. The CDR3 spans 17 residues. V lost 1 base and J lost 4; bases outside the gene matches: 8. Germline values: CDR1 SGHAT, CDR2 FQNNGV. Comment on this clone: Its antigen is as yet unknown.

Study conclusions and caveats: V- and J-gene trimming of TCR beta was linked (in a later analysis) to a missense DCLRE1C variant. Exclusion applied to some V segments, including TRBV6-2 and TRBV6-3, as they were indistinguishable.

The TCR was taken from a male donor in good health and CMV-seronegative. This chain links TRBV11-2 with TRBJ1-1; TRBD1 agrees at 11 bases. The material sequenced was PBMCs. The CDR3 DNA reads as TGTGCCAGCAGCTTAGCCGGGACAGGGGGAATAGGCACTGAAGCTTTCTTT. Its translation is CASSLAGTGGIGTEAFF.